The following is a T cell receptor beta chain sequence with its context. What it binds is unknown. Each CDR3 protein is one row after TCRdb ran MiXCR on the reads. The sample yields almost 300,000 distinct CDR3 sequences, roughly a tenth seen once. This CDR3 has 13 amino acids. V was clipped by 6 bases and J by 3 bases, with 11 bases between them. Germline V CDR1 and CDR2: SGHRS, YFSETQ. This specimen comes from a study of T cell repertoires in cytomegalovirus infection. Study at large: The public TCR beta signatures pointed to both CMV infection and matching HLA type. Regarding the study as a whole: The cumulative frequency of public TCR beta families distinguished individuals who carried CMV together with the relevant HLA. It was HLA-C-restricted CMV-specific TCR beta clonotypes that dominated the response ex vivo.

This sequence originates from a human donor in good health (CMV status not recorded). Some clones in this sample may be carry-over from other donors' samples. The gene calls are TRBV5-1 and TRBJ2-3; D is unresolved. The sequencing input was PBMCs. The CDR3: CASTPYSTDTQYF. CDR3 sequence (DNA): TGCGCCAGCACCCCTTACTCAACAGATACGCAGTATTTT.